These 19 T cell receptor beta chains originate from one sample sequenced in a study of graft-versus-host responses after intestinal transplantation. Assay: immunoSEQ multiplex PCR; the TCRdb copy retains only in-frame clones and omits some. Here the sample spans roughly 1,100 clones, roughly 80% being singletons. Intraepithelial plus lamina propria lymphocytes were released by processing graft tissue. The sequences come from ileum tissue, collected 7 days after intestinal transplantation. These receptors all come from a human patient who received an intestinal transplant, so some T cells may come from the graft donor.

This clone occurred a few times. Distinct nucleotide sequences in the sample also encode this CDR3. The chain carries TRBV6-5 and TRBJ2-1; 9 bases agree with TRBD2. V lost 6 bases and J lost 5; bases outside the gene matches: 8. This CDR3 is built from 15 residues. From germline, CDR1 is MNHEY and CDR2 SVGAGI. The CDR3: CASSPSGGPNNEQFF. CDR3 DNA: TGTGCCAGCAGCCCCAGCGGGGGGCCTAACAATGAGCAGTTCTTC.

In its sample, this clone was seen a few times. The chain recombines TRBV4-1 with TRBJ1-4; D is undetermined. V was trimmed by 0 bases and J by 0 bases, leaving 8 bases between them. This CDR3 region has 16 residues. The germline gives CDR1 MGHRA, CDR2 YSYEKL. The DNA of the CDR3 is TGCGCCAGCAGCCAAGACGGCGGTGCAACTAATGAAAAACTGTTTTTT. Amino acid sequence: CASSQDGGATNEKLFF.

This chain links TRBV4-3 with TRBJ1-2, with 9 positions matching TRBD1. V lost 4 bases and J lost 5; bases outside the gene matches: 8. The CDR3 extends over 15 amino acids. Germline V lookup: CDR1 LGHNA, CDR2 YSLEER. The CDR3: CASSPQGQGGYGYTF. For the CDR3, the DNA is TGCGCCAGCAGCCCTCAGGGACAGGGTGGTTATGGCTACACCTTC.

The chain joins TRBV6-4 to TRBJ2-5, with a tentative D call TRBD1 (5 bases). Germline lookup yields CDR1 MRHNA and CDR2 SNTAGT. This CDR3 is built from 12 residues. V lost 4 bases, J lost 3 bases, and 6 bases lay in between. The CDR3 here is CASSGREETQYF. The DNA for the CDR3 is TGTGCCAGCAGTGGCAGGGAAGAGACCCAGTACTTC.

The chain carries TRBV9 and TRBJ2-7; TRBD1 agrees at 8 bases. The V gene end was trimmed by 0 bases and the J gene end by 5 bases; junction bases not matched to a gene: 7. Germline lookup yields CDR1 SGDLS and CDR2 YYNGEE. This CDR3 spans 15 amino acids. In DNA form, the CDR3 reads TGTGCCAGCAGCGTAGAGGACAGGGTTTTGGACGAGCAGTACTTC. It translates to CASSVEDRVLDEQYF.

The rearrangement joins TRBV6-5 to TRBJ2-1; the match to TRBD2 covers 8 bases. The trim removed 3 bases at V and 0 bases at J, leaving 4 bases unmatched. CDR1 MNHEY and CDR2 SVGAGI come from the germline V gene. The CDR3 consists of 16 residues. CDR3 protein: CASSYTGGVSYNEQFF. In DNA, the CDR3 is TGTGCCAGCAGTTATACGGGGGGGGTCTCCTACAATGAGCAGTTCTTC.

This chain connects TRBV11-2 to TRBJ1-1; D not certain. The CDR3 is 14 amino acids. The V gene lost 1 base and the J gene lost 0 bases, with 6 bases spanning the gap. The germline CDR1 and CDR2 sequences are SGHAT and FQNNGV. The CDR3 loop is CASSLGHLNTEAFF. The CDR3 DNA follows: TGTGCCAGCAGCTTAGGACACCTGAACACTGAAGCTTTCTTT.

The chain links TRBV19 to TRBJ2-1; no firm D call. The V gene lost 5 bases and the J gene lost 10 bases, with 12 bases spanning the gap. CDR1 LNHDA and CDR2 SQIVND come from the germline V gene (reference sequence). The CDR3 extends over 12 amino acids. The chain's CDR3 is CASSHGVAEQFF. The DNA of the CDR3 is TGTGCCAGTAGTCACGGAGTAGCCGAGCAGTTCTTC.

This clone turned up a few times. This chain uses TRBV6-9 with TRBJ1-5; D might be TRBD1 (5 bases). The CDR3 is 14 residues long. The germline V and J ends were trimmed by 5 bases and 12 bases, with 20 bases remaining between them. Germline CDR1 is MNHGY and CDR2 is SVAAGI. The CDR3 coding sequence is TGTGCCAGCAGTAACTCCGGGACCCCAGGAGGCCAGCATTTT. Translating gives CASSNSGTPGGQHF.

Note on this clone: Other nucleotide sequences from this sample produce the same CDR3. The chain is built from TRBV29-1 and TRBJ2-2; 8 nucleotides agree with TRBD2. V trimming: 4 bases; J trimming: 4 bases; junction bases outside the gene matches: 11. This CDR3 is built from 16 residues. Per germline, CDR1 SQVTM and CDR2 ANQGSEA. CDR3 nucleotide sequence: TGCAGCGTTGGGTTGCGGACCGGGGGGGGCACCGGGGAGCTGTTTTTT. Its protein product is CSVGLRTGGGTGELFF.

The gene calls are TRBV6-9 and TRBJ1-3; 9 bases align to TRBD1. The CDR3 covers 15 residues. Losses at the gene ends were 3 bases for V and 2 bases for J; bases not matched to a gene: 2. Germline CDR1 reads MNHGY; CDR2 reads SVAAGI. CDR3 region: CASSYTGGTGNTIYF. The CDR3 nucleotides are TGTGCCAGCAGTTACACAGGGGGCACTGGAAACACCATATATTTT.

This chain connects TRBV28 to TRBJ1-6; no clear D. Deletions cut 3 bases from V and 14 bases from J, with 11 bases between. Germline V gives CDR1 MDHEN, CDR2 SYDVKM. The CDR3 sequence is 12 residues long. The CDR3 here is CASSFMPQTLHF. The CDR3 DNA follows: TGTGCCAGCAGTTTTATGCCCCAGACCCTCCACTTT. Complete variable domain (other parts from reference TRBV28 and TRBJ1-6): DVKVTQSSRYLVKRTGEKVFLECVQDMDHENMFWYRQDPGLGLRLIYFSYDVKMKEKGDIPEGYSVSREKKERFSLILESASTNQTSMYLCASSFMPQTLHFGNGTRLTVT.

The J gene is TRBJ2-2, the V gene TRBV6-5, with 7 bases aligning to TRBD1. Per the germline V gene, CDR1 is MNHEY and CDR2 is SVGAGI. CDR3 length equals 15 residues. Trimming took 2 bases from V and 4 from J; bases not matched to a gene: 4. For the CDR3, the DNA is TGTGCCAGCAGTTACAGGGGGCGCGGCACCGGGGAGCTGTTTTTT. As protein: CASSYRGRGTGELFF.

The rearrangement uses TRBV6-5 and TRBJ1-5; no clear D. The CDR3 totals 16 residues. Trimming took 4 bases from V and 0 from J, leaving 13 bases between them. The germline CDR1 and CDR2 sequences are MNHEY and SVGAGI. The CDR3 nucleotides read TGTGCCAGCAGTTTTTTTGCCGGATATAGCAATCAGCCCCAGCATTTT. Protein: CASSFFAGYSNQPQHF.

This chain connects TRBV11-1 to TRBJ2-7; tentatively, D is TRBD1 or TRBD2 (6 bases each). V was clipped by 1 base and J by 3 bases, with 10 bases between them. CDR1 is SGHAT, CDR2 FQDESV, per germline (reference sequence). The CDR3 sequence is 14 residues long. DNA of the CDR3: TGTGCCAGCAGCTTAGAAGGGGGGAACTACGAGCAGTACTTC. Residues: CASSLEGGNYEQYF. Supplemented by reference TRBV11-1 and TRBJ2-7, the full variable domain reads EAEVAQSPRYKITEKSQAVAFWCDPISGHATLYWYRQILGQGPELLVQFQDESVVDDSQLPKDRFSAERLKGVDSTLKIQPAELGDSAMYLCASSLEGGNYEQYFGPGTRLTVT.

This clone was detected once. The V call is TRBV6-5, the J call TRBJ2-1; 8 nucleotides agree with TRBD2. The CDR3 sequence is 15 residues long. Unmatched junction bases numbered 8, after V lost 5 bases and J lost 5 bases. Per germline, CDR1 MNHEY and CDR2 SVGAGI. The CDR3 nucleotides read TGTGCCAGCAGTCCCACGGGGGGGCCGAACAATGAGCAGTTCTTC. Translation: CASSPTGGPNNEQFF.

The genes are TRBV29-1 and TRBJ2-6; tentatively, D is TRBD1 (5 bases). Germline assignment: CDR1 SQVTM and CDR2 ANQGSEA. The CDR3 consists of 15 residues. Trimming removed 1 base at V and 4 bases at J, with 11 bases between. CDR3 region: CSVEGQGAGANVLTF. DNA of the CDR3: TGCAGCGTTGAAGGGCAGGGTGCGGGGGCCAACGTCCTGACTTTC.

V and J are TRBV6-6 and TRBJ1-2; D uncertain. The CDR3 covers 13 residues. V gave up 5 bases and J gave up 8 bases, with 15 bases separating them. The germline CDR1 and CDR2 sequences are MNHNY and SVGAGI (reference sequence). CDR3 DNA: TGTGCCAGCAGTACCAGTCTCGCCTTCGGCTACACCTTC. Protein sequence: CASSTSLAFGYTF.

The chain recombines TRBV6-6 with TRBJ1-1; a possible D gene is TRBD1 (5 bases). Germline CDR1 is MNHNY and CDR2 is SVGAGI (reference sequence). V lost 4 bases and J 1 base, leaving 10 bases between the germline ends. The CDR3 runs 14 residues. The CDR3 DNA follows: TGTGCCAGCAGTTCTGGGGGGTCGAACACTGAAGCTTTCTTT. Translating it yields CASSSGGSNTEAFF.